The 29 T cell receptor beta chains below come from one sample, sequenced in a study of control samples from healthy donors and cancer patients. Only in-frame clones appear in the TCRdb table, and some are missing; sequencing was by immunoSEQ multiplex PCR. The table lists some 130,000 clones, around nine tenths of them singletons, with under 3% in the top ten. Sample: blood. These receptors all stem from a man in his forties in good health.

The rearrangement uses TRBV29-1 and TRBJ2-5; 10 positions agree with TRBD1. The germline gives CDR1 SQVTM, CDR2 ANQGSEA. J gave up 5 bases and V 6 bases, and 9 bases lay outside the gene matches. The length of the CDR3 is 14 residues. The CDR3 DNA follows: TGCAGCGTCGCGACAGGGGGCGCGTGGGAGACCCAGTACTTC. It is translated as CSVATGGAWETQYF.

This chain links TRBV4-1 with TRBJ1-6; D is undetermined. Between the trimmed V and J ends, which lost 1 base and 1 base, there was a span of 8 bases. Germline V CDR1 and CDR2: MGHRA, YSYEKL. The CDR3 length is 16 residues. As DNA, the CDR3 is TGCGCCAGCAGCCAAGCTGGCAGATCCTATAATTCACCCCTCCACTTT. It encodes CASSQAGRSYNSPLHF.

This chain links TRBV7-3 with TRBJ2-3, with 8 bases that match TRBD2. There are 16 residues in the CDR3. Germline loops: CDR1 SGHTA, CDR2 FQGTGA. The trim removed 2 bases at V and 3 bases at J, leaving 7 bases unmatched. The chain's CDR3 is CASSLGAGGRTDTQYF. CDR3 bases: TGTGCCAGCAGCTTAGGGGCGGGGGGCCGAACAGATACGCAGTATTTT.

The rearrangement uses TRBV6-1 and TRBJ2-5; 13 nucleotides align to TRBD2. CDR1 MNHNS and CDR2 SASEGT come from the germline V gene. There are 15 residues in the CDR3. Trimming cost V 3 bases and J 7 bases; bases outside gene matches: 5. CDR3 DNA sequence: TGTGCCAGCAGTGACGGACTAGCGGGGGCTGGGACCCAGTACTTC. It is translated as CASSDGLAGAGTQYF.

The CDR3 here is CASSPHRASQPQHF. CDR3 DNA: TGTGCCAGCAGCCCTCATAGGGCGTCTCAGCCCCAGCATTTT. The chain is built from TRBV28 and TRBJ1-5; no definite D call. CDR3 length equals 14 residues. Between the trimmed V and J ends, which lost 6 bases and 6 bases, there was a span of 15 bases. Per germline, CDR1 MDHEN and CDR2 SYDVKM.

The chain is built from TRBV3-1 (or the pseudogene TRBV3-2) and TRBJ2-7; 8 bases align to TRBD2. Losses at the gene ends were 1 base for V and 4 bases for J; bases not matched to a gene: 9. Germline loops: CDR1 LGHDT, CDR2 YNNKEL (reference sequence). CDR3 length: 16 amino acids. CDR3 region: CASSQGQRGITYEQYF. For the CDR3, the DNA is TGTGCCAGCAGCCAAGGGCAGCGGGGGATCACTTACGAGCAGTACTTC.

This chain joins TRBV19 and TRBJ1-2; perhaps TRBD1 as D (6 bases). Per the germline V gene, CDR1 is LNHDA and CDR2 is SQIVND (reference sequence). The CDR3 covers 18 residues. The germline V and J ends were trimmed by 8 bases and 0 bases, with 25 bases remaining between them. The CDR3 reads CASWAGGGYGGPNYGYTF. In DNA, the CDR3 is TGTGCCAGTTGGGCCGGAGGGGGATATGGAGGTCCTAACTATGGCTACACCTTC. Looking up the rest from reference TRBV19 and TRBJ1-2 gives the full variable domain: DGGITQSPKYLFRKEGQNVTLSCEQNLNHDAMYWYRQDPGQGLRLIYYSQIVNDFQKGDIAEGYSVSREKKESFPLTVTSAQKNPTAFYLCASWAGGGYGGPNYGYTFGSGTRLTVV.

This chain joins TRBV27 and TRBJ1-2, with D uncertain. The germline V gene encodes CDR1 MNHEY and CDR2 SMNVEV (reference sequence). CDR3 length equals 12 residues. The V gene lost 4 bases and the J gene lost 8 bases, with 11 bases spanning the gap. The CDR3 nucleotides are TGTGCCAGCAGTTATCCGAGCGGAGGCTACACCTTC. It is translated as CASSYPSGGYTF.

V gene TRBV5-6 combines with J gene TRBJ1-4; D is perhaps TRBD1 (6 bases). CDR3 length: 18 residues. The V gene's germline CDR1 is SGHDT and CDR2 YYEEEE. Trimming shortened V by 3 bases and J by 0 bases, and 18 bases separated the two germline ends. The CDR3 DNA is TGTGCCAGCAGCTCAAAGGAACAGGGACACGCAACTAATGAAAAACTGTTTTTT. It encodes CASSSKEQGHATNEKLFF.

This chain links TRBV5-5 with TRBJ2-1; D possibly corresponds to TRBD1 (6 bases). The CDR3 loop spans 14 amino acids. Germline V gives CDR1 SGHKS, CDR2 YYEKEE (reference sequence). The germline V and J ends were trimmed by 0 bases and 12 bases, with 16 bases remaining between them. CDR3 amino acids: CASSLGRGRVGQFF. DNA for the CDR3: TGTGCCAGCAGCTTGGGCAGGGGCCGGGTGGGGCAGTTCTTC.

The CDR3, as DNA: TGTGCCAGCAGTTTTCGGTCCCAGCCCCAGCATTTT. Protein product: CASSFRSQPQHF. The chain employs TRBV12-3 or TRBV12-4 and TRBJ1-5; D unclear. The CDR3 is 12 residues long. V lost 3 bases and J lost 7, with 7 bases in between.

The chain is built from TRBV30 and TRBJ1-1; no reliable D call. V lost 4 bases and J 0 bases, leaving 9 bases between the germline ends. Germline V lookup: CDR1 GTSNPN, CDR2 SVGIG (reference sequence). The CDR3 spans 13 residues. CDR3 DNA sequence: TGTGCCTGGACAGGCAACATGAACACTGAAGCTTTCTTT. This translates into CAWTGNMNTEAFF.

The chain employs TRBV7-9 and TRBJ2-2, with D maybe TRBD1 (5 bases). V shed 3 bases and J shed 2 bases, with 10 bases lying between them. Germline CDR1 is SEHNR and CDR2 is FQNEAQ (reference sequence). This CDR3 comprises 15 residues. In nucleotides, the CDR3 is TGTGCCAGCAGCTTTAGGGGTTCTAACACCGGGGAGCTGTTTTTT. This sequence encodes CASSFRGSNTGELFF.

This clone showed up just a few times. The genes are TRBV6-5 and TRBJ2-1, with 10 positions matching TRBD2. Germline CDR1 MNHEY, CDR2 SVGAGI. J lost 2 bases, V lost 6 bases, and 4 bases had no gene match. The CDR3 runs 15 residues. The CDR3 DNA follows: TGTGCCAGCAGCCAGAGCGGGGGGGCCTACAATGAGCAGTTCTTC. It yields the protein CASSQSGGAYNEQFF.

The V and J genes are TRBV29-1 and TRBJ1-1, with D unresolved. CDR3 length: 15 residues. CDR1 and CDR2 (germline): SQVTM, ANQGSEA. Deletions cut 6 bases from V and 3 bases from J, with 20 bases between. The CDR3 is CSVREDWQTHTEAFF. The CDR3 nucleotides read TGCAGCGTGAGAGAGGACTGGCAGACCCACACTGAAGCTTTCTTT.

This clone appeared once. The CDR3 nucleotides read TGTGCCAGCAGCCGCGCCGGACAGGGGGCTTACTACGAGCAGTACTTC. Amino acids: CASSRAGQGAYYEQYF. This chain uses TRBV27 with TRBJ2-7, with 11 bases identical to TRBD1. Trimming removed 6 bases from V and 3 bases from J; junction bases left unmatched: 10. This CDR3 has 16 amino acids. CDR1 and CDR2 from the germline V gene are MNHEY and SMNVEV (reference sequence).

The J gene is TRBJ1-1, the V gene TRBV5-1; TRBD1 matches 8 bases. The CDR3 has 14 amino acids. From germline, CDR1 is SGHRS and CDR2 YFSETQ. The J segment lost 5 bases and the V segment lost 3 bases, leaving 6 bases of the junction unmatched. The CDR3 is CASSSQGAGTEAFF. The CDR3 DNA reads as TGCGCCAGCAGCTCTCAGGGGGCGGGTACTGAAGCTTTCTTT. Full variable domain (rest looked up from reference TRBV5-1 and TRBJ1-1): KAGVTQTPRYLIKTRGQQVTLSCSPISGHRSVSWYQQTPGQGLQFLFEYFSETQRNKGNFPGRFSGRQFSNSRSEMNVSTLELGDSALYLCASSSQGAGTEAFFGQGTRLTVV.

This clone was recorded a few times. The chain uses TRBV20-1 and TRBJ2-7; D call uncertain. In germline, CDR1 is DFQATT, CDR2 SNEGSKA (reference sequence). Trimming cost V 0 bases and J 10 bases, with 10 bases left between them. CDR3 length: 11 amino acids. DNA for the CDR3: TGCAGTGCTAGAGACACACCCGGACAGTACTTC. Amino acids: CSARDTPGQYF.

V usage is TRBV5-1 and J usage is TRBJ1-4; TRBD1 is a possible D gene (5 bases). The germline V gene has CDR1 SGHRS and CDR2 YFSETQ. Trimming left V 0 bases short and J 8 bases short, with 14 bases between. The CDR3 length is 15 residues. Here the CDR3 DNA reads TGCGCCAGCAGCTTGGGGCAGGGTGCTTCCGAAAAACTGTTTTTT. Translation gives CASSLGQGASEKLFF.

This clone was seen only once. The rearrangement links TRBV19 to TRBJ2-4; D is possibly TRBD2 (6 bases). V lost 9 bases and J lost 0, with 21 bases in between. CDR3 size: 17 residues. Germline V gives CDR1 LNHDA, CDR2 SQIVND (reference sequence). The CDR3 here is CASNAGRRILAKNIQYF. The CDR3 bases are TGTGCCAGCAATGCCGGGAGAAGGATACTAGCCAAAAACATTCAGTACTTC.

The chain employs TRBV5-1 and TRBJ2-2, with TRBD1 matching 8 bases. Germline V CDR1 and CDR2: SGHRS, YFSETQ. The V and J ends lost 3 bases and 2 bases, in that order; junction bases with no gene match: 3. The CDR3 length is 15 residues. CDR3 bases: TGCGCCAGCAGCTCCGGACAGGGCAACACCGGGGAGCTGTTTTTT. Its protein product is CASSSGQGNTGELFF.

This chain uses TRBV19 with TRBJ2-1, with D uncertain. The CDR3 consists of 13 residues. Trimming took 8 bases from V and 6 from J, leaving 14 bases between them. CDR1 and CDR2 (germline): LNHDA, SQIVND (reference sequence). The CDR3 sequence: CASATDQSNEQFF. Here the CDR3 DNA reads TGTGCCAGTGCTACGGACCAGAGCAATGAGCAGTTCTTC.

The chain carries TRBV7-9 and TRBJ2-4; possibly TRBD1 or TRBD2 for D (5 bases each). Per the germline V gene, CDR1 is SEHNR and CDR2 is FQNEAQ (reference sequence). V lost 7 bases and J 6 bases, leaving 16 bases between the germline ends. This CDR3 comprises 14 residues. The CDR3 DNA reads as TGTGCCAGCACCCTTGGGACGGCGGGAAACATTCAGTACTTC. As protein: CASTLGTAGNIQYF.

The V call is TRBV7-8, the J call TRBJ1-6; possible D gene TRBD1, 5 bases. Germline CDR1 is SGHVS and CDR2 is FQNEAQ. The CDR3 is 15 amino acids. V was shortened by 1 base and J by 10 bases, with 14 bases between the two germline ends. CDR3 in amino acids: CASSLVSGPASPLHF. CDR3 sequence (DNA): TGTGCCAGCAGCTTAGTATCAGGGCCGGCATCACCCCTCCACTTT.

V and J are TRBV7-2 and TRBJ2-7; possible D gene TRBD2, 6 bases. The V end was cut by 5 bases, the J end by 3 bases, with 14 bases between. There are 14 residues in the CDR3. Germline V CDR1 and CDR2: SGHTA, FQGNSA. The CDR3 here is CASSPGVGGYEQYF. In DNA, the CDR3 is TGTGCCAGCAGCCCGGGGGTAGGTGGCTACGAGCAGTACTTC.

This chain uses TRBV20-1 with TRBJ2-7; D is undetermined. V gave up 0 bases and J gave up 6 bases, with 6 bases separating them. Germline V gives CDR1 DFQATT, CDR2 SNEGSKA (reference sequence). This CDR3 is 11 amino acids long. CDR3 sequence: CSARDLPEQYF. The DNA for the CDR3 is TGCAGTGCTAGAGATCTGCCCGAGCAGTACTTC.

Notes on this clone: A junction end diverges from the germline sequence, so it may reflect a read error. V gene TRBV10-1 combines with J gene TRBJ1-2, with TRBD1 matching over 9 bases. The CDR3 contains 11 residues. Germline CDR1 is WNHNN and CDR2 is SYGVQD (reference sequence). CDR3 nucleotide sequence: TGCGCCAGCAGTGCAACAGGGGGCGCTGGCTTC. Translation: CASSATGGAGF.

Note on this clone: Within the sample, other DNA sequences also encode this same CDR3. J is TRBJ1-3 and V is TRBV18; D might be TRBD1 (6 bases). The CDR3 spans 15 residues. Trimming stripped 2 bases from V and 2 bases from J, with 10 bases between. Germline V gene data show CDR1 as KGHSH and CDR2 as LQKENI. CDR3 sequence reads: CASSPKQGAGNTIYF. The DNA for the CDR3 is TGTGCCAGCTCACCAAAACAGGGCGCTGGAAACACCATATATTTT.

The chain couples TRBV11-1 to TRBJ2-7; D perhaps matches TRBD2 (6 bases). The CDR3 totals 17 residues. Trimming took 0 bases from V and 0 from J, leaving 15 bases between them. Germline CDR1 is SGHAT and CDR2 is FQDESV (reference sequence). The CDR3, as DNA: TGTGCCAGCAGCTTAGCGGGGGACTGGGGAAGCTCCTACGAGCAGTACTTC. It translates to CASSLAGDWGSSYEQYF.